The clone carrying this T cell receptor beta chain was observed a handful of times. Generated by immunoSEQ multiplex PCR, the TCRdb table keeps only in-frame clones and is missing some. Of some 53,000 clones in the sample, roughly 92% were seen once. This sample is part of a study of T cell changes during pregnancy in multiple sclerosis. The sample here was CD4+ T cells from peripheral blood mononuclear cells, taken in the third trimester of pregnancy. The clonotype comes from a female donor with multiple sclerosis, enrolled in a pregnancy study.

The CDR3 reads CASSFSGDEQYF. The CDR3 region has the DNA TGTGCCAGCAGCTTCTCAGGGGACGAGCAGTACTTC. The chain uses TRBV7-2 and TRBJ2-7, with D possibly being TRBD1 (6 bases). Trimming left V 3 bases short and J 5 bases short, with 8 bases between. The CDR3 sequence is 12 residues long. CDR1 and CDR2 from the germline V gene are SGHTA and FQGNSA.